This entry concerns a single T cell receptor (beta chain). Its antigen is still unknown. The entry originates in a study of T cell responses to AZD1222 COVID-19 vaccine. Overall study findings and caveats: All repertoire sampling was performed exclusively after the peak T cell response. Close to half of all spike-specific TCRs reportedly target regions of the variants that are unmutated.

Here immunoSEQ multiplex PCR was the method, and the copy in TCRdb shows in-frame clones only, minus some. Seen here are about 130,000 clones, 80% to 95% observed once, and the top ten hold 1.1%. This CDR3 region has 15 residues. Germline lookup yields CDR1 SGHKS and CDR2 YYEKEE (reference sequence). Trimming removed 4 bases from V and 1 base from J; junction bases left unmatched: 6. Investigators merged groups given second doses at roughly 4 or roughly 12 weeks. Source: peripheral blood, taken 28 days after the second AZD1222 dose. The rearrangement links TRBV5-5 to TRBJ2-5; 8 bases are a match to TRBD1. This sequence was found in an adult who received the AZD1222 COVID-19 vaccine. The DNA of the CDR3 is TGTGCCAGCAGCCCGACAGGGGTTGGCCAAGAGACCCAGTACTTC. Residues: CASSPTGVGQETQYF.